Each of the 18 T cell receptor beta chains below was sequenced from the same sample in a study of blood T cell repertoires in COVID-19. The table came from immunoSEQ multiplex PCR; TCRdb's copy has only in-frame clones and leaves some out. The sample lists 150,000 to 200,000 clones, about 81% occurring once. The sequencing sample was made of peripheral blood. The receptors were gathered from an elderly woman with COVID-19, enrolled during active disease.

The chain combines TRBV5-1 with TRBJ2-2, with TRBD1 as a possible D gene (6 bases). The CDR3 loop spans 16 amino acids. Trimming shortened V by 1 base and J by 1 base, and 11 bases separated the two germline ends. The germline V gene has CDR1 SGHRS and CDR2 YFSETQ. The CDR3 sequence: CASSLRQGRNTGELFF. Written as DNA, the CDR3 is TGCGCCAGCAGCTTGCGTCAGGGGCGGAACACCGGGGAGCTGTTTTTT.

The rearrangement joins TRBV30 to TRBJ2-2, with a tentative D call TRBD2 (5 bases). This CDR3 region has 14 residues. V lost 0 bases, J lost 3 bases, and 8 bases lay in between. Germline-derived CDR1 and CDR2 are GTSNPN and SVGIG (reference sequence). CDR3 in amino acids: CAWSVGLDTGELFF. In DNA, the CDR3 is TGTGCCTGGAGTGTAGGACTGGACACCGGGGAGCTGTTTTTT.

The chain links TRBV7-3 to TRBJ2-1; TRBD2 might be the D (5 bases). V dropped 5 bases and J dropped 3 bases, with 14 bases sitting between them. Per germline, CDR1 SGHTA and CDR2 FQGTGA. The CDR3 consists of 15 residues. The CDR3 region is CASSPRQAGYNEQFF. In DNA form, the CDR3 reads TGTGCCAGCAGCCCCCGGCAGGCGGGCTACAATGAGCAGTTCTTC.

The chain joins TRBV7-6 to TRBJ2-6; tentative D call: TRBD2 (5 bases). Germline CDR1 and CDR2: SGHVS and FNYEAQ. This CDR3 is 17 amino acids long. V shed 1 base and J shed 4 bases, with 14 bases lying between them. The CDR3 here is CASSLGAGSTGANVLTF. The CDR3, as DNA: TGTGCCAGCAGCTTAGGTGCGGGTTCCACCGGGGCCAACGTCCTGACTTTC.

Regarding this clone: This sequence may be a read error, since a much larger clone differs from it by one base. V usage is TRBV5-4 and J usage is TRBJ1-1, with D possibly being TRBD1 (5 bases). The CDR3 consists of 13 residues. The germline V gene has CDR1 SGHNT and CDR2 YYREEE (reference sequence). V lost 4 bases and J lost 1, with 8 bases in between. The CDR3 reads CASSPGQNTEAFF. The CDR3 bases are TGTGCCAGCAGCCCAGGACAGAACACTGAAGCTTTCTTT.

The chain couples TRBV19 to TRBJ2-2, with D unresolved. Germline-derived CDR1 and CDR2 are LNHDA and SQIVND (reference sequence). V gave up 6 bases and J gave up 8 bases, with 10 bases separating them. This CDR3 is built from 12 residues. CDR3 region: CASRTVPGELFF. The CDR3, as DNA: TGTGCCAGTAGAACAGTCCCGGGGGAGCTGTTTTTT. Combining the CDR3 with reference TRBV19 and TRBJ2-2 gives the whole variable domain DGGITQSPKYLFRKEGQNVTLSCEQNLNHDAMYWYRQDPGQGLRLIYYSQIVNDFQKGDIAEGYSVSREKKESFPLTVTSAQKNPTAFYLCASRTVPGELFFGEGSRLTVL.

The table lists this clone with a few counts. The gene calls are TRBV4-1 and TRBJ2-7; 8 nucleotides line up with TRBD1. V lost 5 bases to trimming and J lost 2 bases; unmatched junction nucleotides: 5. The germline V gene encodes CDR1 MGHRA and CDR2 YSYEKL. This CDR3 is built from 14 residues. CDR3 in DNA: TGCGCCAGCAGCTACTCGGACAGGGCCTACGAGCAGTACTTC. Translating it yields CASSYSDRAYEQYF.

This clone was picked up a small number of times. This chain links TRBV7-9 with TRBJ1-3; D remains ambiguous. Per germline, CDR1 SEHNR and CDR2 FQNEAQ (reference sequence). The CDR3 runs to 16 residues. V gave up 0 bases and J gave up 0 bases, with 9 bases separating them. DNA for the CDR3: TGTGCCAGCAGCTTAGCGTGGGCCCCCTCTGGAAACACCATATATTTT. As protein: CASSLAWAPSGNTIYF.

Note on this clone: In the same sample, other DNA sequences code for this CDR3. The gene calls are TRBV5-1 and TRBJ2-2, with TRBD1 as a possible D gene (8 bases). The V end lost 3 bases, the J end lost 5 bases, and 14 bases lay between the germline ends. The germline CDR1 and CDR2 sequences are SGHRS and YFSETQ. The CDR3 is 15 residues long. The CDR3 here is CASSSGQGGTGELFF. The DNA of the CDR3 is TGCGCCAGCAGCTCAGGACAGGGAGGGACCGGGGAGCTGTTTTTT. The whole variable domain, filled in from reference TRBV5-1 and TRBJ2-2, reads KAGVTQTPRYLIKTRGQQVTLSCSPISGHRSVSWYQQTPGQGLQFLFEYFSETQRNKGNFPGRFSGRQFSNSRSEMNVSTLELGDSALYLCASSSGQGGTGELFFGEGSRLTVL.

The chain joins TRBV18 to TRBJ2-3; TRBD1 matches 7 bases. The CDR3 consists of 16 residues. CDR1 and CDR2 (germline): KGHSH, LQKENI. Unmatched junction bases numbered 6, after V lost 3 bases and J lost 0 bases. CDR3 coding DNA: TGTGCCAGCTCACCTCCTGGGGACAGTAGCACAGATACGCAGTATTTT. This codes for CASSPPGDSSTDTQYF.

The rearrangement joins TRBV6-5 to TRBJ1-5; 9 bases map to TRBD1. The CDR3 totals 15 residues. With V trimmed by 5 bases and J by 7 bases, 9 bases remained unmatched. Germline V gene sequence: CDR1 MNHEY, CDR2 SVGAGI. CDR3 region: CASSTGTGTLQPQHF. The CDR3 nucleotides read TGTGCCAGCAGTACGGGGACAGGGACACTGCAGCCCCAGCATTTT.

This clone was picked up a small number of times. This chain connects TRBV5-6 to TRBJ2-6; 9 bases align to TRBD1. CDR3 length equals 18 residues. V shed 1 base and J 0 bases; nucleotides not matched to a gene: 5. The germline gives CDR1 SGHDT, CDR2 YYEEEE. DNA of the CDR3: TGTGCCAGCAGCTTGCCGGGACAGGGACGCTCTGGGGCCAACGTCCTGACTTTC. Amino acid sequence: CASSLPGQGRSGANVLTF.

The chain uses TRBV27 and TRBJ1-2; perhaps TRBD1 as D (6 bases). Trimming pared 4 bases from V and 8 bases from J, leaving 20 bases between. Germline CDR1 reads MNHEY; CDR2 reads SMNVEV (reference sequence). The length of the CDR3 is 15 residues. The CDR3: CASSSQTTGVGGYTF. The CDR3 coding sequence is TGTGCCAGCAGTTCCCAGACGACAGGCGTTGGGGGCTACACCTTC.

This clone was found once. The rearrangement joins TRBV5-1 to TRBJ2-3, with TRBD2 as a possible D gene (6 bases). V was trimmed by 0 bases and J by 6 bases, leaving 17 bases between them. Germline V CDR1 and CDR2: SGHRS, YFSETQ. The length of the CDR3 is 16 residues. CDR3 in DNA: TGCGCCAGCAGCTTGGGAGGCGGGACCGTCGCCGATACGCAGTATTTT. It encodes CASSLGGGTVADTQYF.

This clone was observed many times. This rearrangement joins TRBV21-1 to TRBJ2-7; TRBD2 is the table's D call and was not checked against the DNA. TRBV21-1 corresponds to a pseudogene. The CDR3 is made up of 16 amino acids. This chain's CDR3 is CASSKVAGVGSYEQYF. CDR3 coding DNA: TGTGCCAGCAGCAAAGTAGCGGGGGTTGGGTCCTACGAGCAGTACTTC.

This rearrangement joins TRBV27 to TRBJ2-1; TRBD2 matches at 7 bases. The CDR3 has 12 amino acids. V was pared by 6 bases and J by 9 bases, with 5 bases of the junction left unmatched. Germline V gives CDR1 MNHEY, CDR2 SMNVEV (reference sequence). The DNA of the CDR3 is TGTGCCAGCAGCCTCAGCGGGGTTGAGCAGTTCTTC. Translating it yields CASSLSGVEQFF.

The rearrangement joins TRBV19 to TRBJ1-5; D gene unclear. From germline, CDR1 is LNHDA and CDR2 SQIVND (reference sequence). With 2 bases removed from V and 5 bases from J, the gap between germline ends came to 13 bases. The CDR3 spans 15 residues. The DNA for the CDR3 is TGTGCCAGTAGTATACTACTCGGCCGGGATCAGCCCCAGCATTTT. Its protein product is CASSILLGRDQPQHF.

This rearrangement joins TRBV10-1 to TRBJ2-5; D unresolved. Germline CDR1 WNHNN, CDR2 SYGVQD (reference sequence). The CDR3 loop spans 15 amino acids. CDR3 loop: CVPAIRYMEEETQYF. CDR3 DNA sequence: TGCGTCCCAGCGATACGGTATATGGAAGAAGAGACCCAGTACTTC.